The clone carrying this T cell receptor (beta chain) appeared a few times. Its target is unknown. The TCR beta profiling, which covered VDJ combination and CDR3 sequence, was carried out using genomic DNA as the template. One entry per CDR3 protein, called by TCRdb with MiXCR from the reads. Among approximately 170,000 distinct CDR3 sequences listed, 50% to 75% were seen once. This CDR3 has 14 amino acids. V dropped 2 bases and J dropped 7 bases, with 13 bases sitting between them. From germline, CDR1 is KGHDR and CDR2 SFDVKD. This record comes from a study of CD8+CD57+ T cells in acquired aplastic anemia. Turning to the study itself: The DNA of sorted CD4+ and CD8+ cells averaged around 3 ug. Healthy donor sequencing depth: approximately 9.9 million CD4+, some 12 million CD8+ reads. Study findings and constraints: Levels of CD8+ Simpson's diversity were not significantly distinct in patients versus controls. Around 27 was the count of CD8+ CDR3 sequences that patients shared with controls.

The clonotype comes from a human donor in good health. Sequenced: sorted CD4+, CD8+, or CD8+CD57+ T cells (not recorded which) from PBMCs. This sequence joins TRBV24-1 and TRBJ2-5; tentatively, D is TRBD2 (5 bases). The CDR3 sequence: CATSDSRGLGTQYF. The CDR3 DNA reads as TGTGCCACCAGTGATTCTCGAGGGCTAGGGACCCAGTACTTC.